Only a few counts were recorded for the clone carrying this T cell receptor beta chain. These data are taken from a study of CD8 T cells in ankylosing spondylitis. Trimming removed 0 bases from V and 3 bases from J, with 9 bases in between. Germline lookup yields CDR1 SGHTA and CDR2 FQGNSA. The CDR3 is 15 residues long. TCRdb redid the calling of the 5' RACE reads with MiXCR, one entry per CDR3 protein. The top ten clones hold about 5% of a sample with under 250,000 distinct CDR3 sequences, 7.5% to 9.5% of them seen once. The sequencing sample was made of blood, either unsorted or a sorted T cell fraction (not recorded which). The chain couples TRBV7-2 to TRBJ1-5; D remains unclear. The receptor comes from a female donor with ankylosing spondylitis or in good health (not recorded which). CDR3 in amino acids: CASSLAGQTNQPQHF. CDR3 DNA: TGTGCCAGCAGCTTAGCAGGGCAGACCAATCAGCCCCAGCATTTT.